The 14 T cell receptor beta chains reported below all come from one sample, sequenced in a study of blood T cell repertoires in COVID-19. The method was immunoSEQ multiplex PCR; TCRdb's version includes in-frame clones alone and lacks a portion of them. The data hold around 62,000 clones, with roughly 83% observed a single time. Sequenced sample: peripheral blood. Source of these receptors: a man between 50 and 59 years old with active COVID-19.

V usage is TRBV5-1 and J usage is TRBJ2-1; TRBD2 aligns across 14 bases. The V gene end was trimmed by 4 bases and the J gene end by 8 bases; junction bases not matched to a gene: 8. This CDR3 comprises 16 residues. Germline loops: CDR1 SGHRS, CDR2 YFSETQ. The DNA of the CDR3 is TGCGCCAGCAGCGGGGGACTAGCGGGAGTGTCGGATGAGCAGTTCTTC. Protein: CASSGGLAGVSDEQFF.

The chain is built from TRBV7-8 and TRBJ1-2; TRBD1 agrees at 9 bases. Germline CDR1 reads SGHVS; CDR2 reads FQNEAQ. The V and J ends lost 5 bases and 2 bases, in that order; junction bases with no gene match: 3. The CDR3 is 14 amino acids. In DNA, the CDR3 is TGTGCCAGCAGCGCAGGACAGGGGAACTATGGCTACACCTTC. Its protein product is CASSAGQGNYGYTF.

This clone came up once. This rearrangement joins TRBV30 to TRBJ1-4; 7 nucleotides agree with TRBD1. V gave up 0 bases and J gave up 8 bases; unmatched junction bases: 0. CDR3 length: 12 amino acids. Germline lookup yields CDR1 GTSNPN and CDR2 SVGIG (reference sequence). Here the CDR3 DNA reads TGTGCCTGGAGTGTAGGGGGCGAAAAACTGTTTTTT. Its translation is CAWSVGGEKLFF.

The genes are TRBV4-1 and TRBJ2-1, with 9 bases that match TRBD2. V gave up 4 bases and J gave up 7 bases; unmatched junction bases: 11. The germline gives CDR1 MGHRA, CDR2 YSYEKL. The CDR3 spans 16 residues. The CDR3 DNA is TGCGCCAGCAGCCGAGCCCCTAGCGGGAATATAAATGAGCAGTTCTTC. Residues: CASSRAPSGNINEQFF.

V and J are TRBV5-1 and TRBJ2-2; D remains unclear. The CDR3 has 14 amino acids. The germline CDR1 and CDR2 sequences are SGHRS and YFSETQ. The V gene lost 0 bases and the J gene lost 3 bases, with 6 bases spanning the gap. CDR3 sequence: CASSLARDTGELFF. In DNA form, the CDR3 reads TGCGCCAGCAGCTTGGCTCGGGACACCGGGGAGCTGTTTTTT.

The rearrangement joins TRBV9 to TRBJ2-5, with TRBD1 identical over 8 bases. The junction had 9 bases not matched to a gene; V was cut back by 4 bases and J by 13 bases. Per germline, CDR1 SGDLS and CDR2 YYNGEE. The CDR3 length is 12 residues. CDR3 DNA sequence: TGTGCCAGCAGCTCTCGGACAGGGCGGTTGTACTTC. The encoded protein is CASSSRTGRLYF.

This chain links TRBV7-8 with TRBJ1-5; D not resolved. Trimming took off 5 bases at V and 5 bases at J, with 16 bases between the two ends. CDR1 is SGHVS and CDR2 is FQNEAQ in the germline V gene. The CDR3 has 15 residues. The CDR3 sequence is CASSPTAQAYQPQHF. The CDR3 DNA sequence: TGTGCCAGCAGCCCCACGGCGCAGGCGTATCAGCCCCAGCATTTT.

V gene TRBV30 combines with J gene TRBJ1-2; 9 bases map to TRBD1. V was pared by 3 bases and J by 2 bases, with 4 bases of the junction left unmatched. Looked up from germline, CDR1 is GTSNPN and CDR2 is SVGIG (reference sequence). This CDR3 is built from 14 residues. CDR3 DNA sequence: TGTGCCTGGAGAGGACAGGGGCGGAACTATGGCTACACCTTC. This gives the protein CAWRGQGRNYGYTF.

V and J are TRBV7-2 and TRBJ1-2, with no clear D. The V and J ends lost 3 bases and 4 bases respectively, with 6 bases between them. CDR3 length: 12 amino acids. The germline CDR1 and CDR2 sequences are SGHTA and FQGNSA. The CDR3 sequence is CASSFSTYGYTF. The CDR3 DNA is TGTGCCAGCAGCTTTAGTACCTATGGCTACACCTTC. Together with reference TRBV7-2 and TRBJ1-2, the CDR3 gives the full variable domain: GAGVSQSPSNKVTEKGKDVELRCDPISGHTALYWYRQSLGQGLEFLIYFQGNSAPDKSGLPSDRFSAERTGGSVSTLTIQRTQQEDSAVYLCASSFSTYGYTFGSGTRLTVV.

In DNA form, the CDR3 reads TGCGCCAGCAGTGAGTCTCCGAGGGGGCGTTACTATGGCTACACCTTC. This translates into CASSESPRGRYYGYTF. The chain combines TRBV10-1 with TRBJ1-2; 7 bases align to TRBD1. Germline assignment: CDR1 WNHNN and CDR2 SYGVQD (reference sequence). CDR3 length equals 16 residues. The V and J ends lost 0 bases and 3 bases, in that order; junction bases with no gene match: 7.

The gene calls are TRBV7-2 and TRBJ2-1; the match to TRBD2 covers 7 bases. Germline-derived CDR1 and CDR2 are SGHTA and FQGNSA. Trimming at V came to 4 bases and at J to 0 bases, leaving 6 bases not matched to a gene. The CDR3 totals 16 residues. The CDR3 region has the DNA TGTGCCAGCAGCTCTAGGAGGGACTACTCCTACAATGAGCAGTTCTTC. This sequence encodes CASSSRRDYSYNEQFF.

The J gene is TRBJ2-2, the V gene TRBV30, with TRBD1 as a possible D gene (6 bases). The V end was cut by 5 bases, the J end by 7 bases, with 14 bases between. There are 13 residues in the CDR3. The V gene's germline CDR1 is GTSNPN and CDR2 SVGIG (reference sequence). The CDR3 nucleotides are TGTGCCTGGGTGACAGGTGGGGACGGGGAGCTGTTTTTT. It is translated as CAWVTGGDGELFF.

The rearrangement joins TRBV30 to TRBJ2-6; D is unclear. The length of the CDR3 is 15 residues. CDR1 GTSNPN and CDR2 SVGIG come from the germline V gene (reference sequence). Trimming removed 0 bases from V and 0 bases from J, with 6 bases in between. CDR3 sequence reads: CAWSVAGSGANVLTF. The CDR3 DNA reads TGTGCCTGGAGTGTAGCAGGCTCTGGGGCCAACGTCCTGACTTTC.

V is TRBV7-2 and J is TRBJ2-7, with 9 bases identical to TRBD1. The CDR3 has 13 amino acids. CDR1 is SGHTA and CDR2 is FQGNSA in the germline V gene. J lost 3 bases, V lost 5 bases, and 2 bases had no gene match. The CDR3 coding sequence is TGTGCCAGCAGCCAGGACAGGGGCTACGAGCAGTACTTC. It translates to CASSQDRGYEQYF.